This T cell receptor beta chain was observed in a study of cytomegalovirus exposure and HLA in healthy donors. Germline-derived CDR1 and CDR2 are SGHAT and FQNNGV. The CDR3 has 15 amino acids. Trimming at V came to 5 bases and at J to 1 base, leaving 7 bases not matched to a gene. The PCR had 60 Vbeta and 13 Jbeta primers. Using immunoSEQ multiplex PCR, the repertoire was profiled, and TCRdb retains in-frame clones only, with some absent. Of around 150,000 clones in the sample, 75% to 85% were seen once. Points from the study as a whole: In vitro data verified a few CMV-associated chains as specific for CMV antigens. A later analysis associated 15,000 or so TCR beta sequences with HLA alleles at a 0.05 false discovery rate.

This clone was counted once. What it recognizes is unknown. The TCR comes from a woman between 50 and 59 years old in good health and CMV-seronegative. The rearrangement uses TRBV11-2 and TRBJ1-1; TRBD1 matches 7 bases. Sequenced: PBMCs. CDR3 sequence reads: CASSLYGTENTEAFF. DNA of the CDR3: TGTGCCAGCAGCCTGTACGGGACAGAGAACACTGAAGCTTTCTTT.